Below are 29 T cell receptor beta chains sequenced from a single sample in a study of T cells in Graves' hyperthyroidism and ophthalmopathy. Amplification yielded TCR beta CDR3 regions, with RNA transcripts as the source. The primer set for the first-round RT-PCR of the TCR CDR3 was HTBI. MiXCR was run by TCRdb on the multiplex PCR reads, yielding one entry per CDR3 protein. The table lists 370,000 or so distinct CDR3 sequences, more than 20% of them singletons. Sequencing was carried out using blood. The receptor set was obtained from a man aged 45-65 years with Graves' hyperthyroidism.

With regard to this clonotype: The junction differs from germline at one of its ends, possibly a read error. The CDR3 DNA sequence: TGCAGTGCTAGAGAGTACCAAGAGACCCGGTACTTC. It specifies CSAREYQETRYF. The V and J genes are TRBV20-1 and TRBJ2-5, with D unresolved. The length of the CDR3 is 12 residues. Per the germline V gene, CDR1 is DFQATT and CDR2 is SNEGSKA (reference sequence).

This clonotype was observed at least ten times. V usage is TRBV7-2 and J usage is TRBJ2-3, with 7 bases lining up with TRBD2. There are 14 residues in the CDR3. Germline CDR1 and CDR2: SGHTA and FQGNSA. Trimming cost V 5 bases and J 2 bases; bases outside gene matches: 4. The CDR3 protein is CASSPSGTTDTQYF. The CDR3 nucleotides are TGTGCCAGCAGCCCGAGCGGGACCACAGATACGCAGTATTTT.

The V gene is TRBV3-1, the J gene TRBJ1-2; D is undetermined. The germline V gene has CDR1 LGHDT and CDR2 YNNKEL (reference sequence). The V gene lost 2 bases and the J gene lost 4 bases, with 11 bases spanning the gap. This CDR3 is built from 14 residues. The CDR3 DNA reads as TGTGCCAGCAGCCAAAGTGGGTCGGGCTATGGCTACACCTTC. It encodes CASSQSGSGYGYTF. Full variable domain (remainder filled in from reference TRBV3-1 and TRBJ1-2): DTAVSQTPKYLVTQMGNDKSIKCEQNLGHDTMYWYKQDSKKFLKIMFSYNNKELIINETVPNRFSPKSPDKAHLNLHINSLELGDSAVYFCASSQSGSGYGYTFGSGTRLTVV.

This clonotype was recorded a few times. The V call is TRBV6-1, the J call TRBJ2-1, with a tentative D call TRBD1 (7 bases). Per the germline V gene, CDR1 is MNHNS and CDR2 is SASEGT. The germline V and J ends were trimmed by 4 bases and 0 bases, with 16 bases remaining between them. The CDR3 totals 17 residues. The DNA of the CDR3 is TGTGCCAGCAGTGCCCCATCAGGGGGGACCTCCTACAATGAGCAGTTCTTC. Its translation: CASSAPSGGTSYNEQFF.

The CDR3, as DNA: TGTGCCAGCAGCCCTCCGGGGAGGCGTCGGGAGACCCAGTACTTC. Translation: CASSPPGRRRETQYF. The V gene is TRBV7-6, the J gene TRBJ2-5; D perhaps matches TRBD2 (6 bases). Germline V gene sequence: CDR1 SGHVS, CDR2 FNYEAQ. The CDR3 is 15 residues long. Between the trimmed V and J ends, which lost 5 bases and 5 bases, there was a span of 18 bases.

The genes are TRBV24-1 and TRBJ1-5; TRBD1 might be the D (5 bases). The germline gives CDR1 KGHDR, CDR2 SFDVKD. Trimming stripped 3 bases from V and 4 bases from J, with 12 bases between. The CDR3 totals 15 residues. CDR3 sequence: CATSDQGHRNQPQHF. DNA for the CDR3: TGTGCCACCAGTGATCAAGGACACCGGAATCAGCCCCAGCATTTT.

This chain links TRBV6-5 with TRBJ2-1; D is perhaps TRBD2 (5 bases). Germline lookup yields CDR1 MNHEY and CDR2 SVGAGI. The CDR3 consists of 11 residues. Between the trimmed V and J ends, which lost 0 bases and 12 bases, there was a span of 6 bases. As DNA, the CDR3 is TGTGCCAGCAGTTACTCTGAGGGGCAGTTCTTC. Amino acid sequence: CASSYSEGQFF.

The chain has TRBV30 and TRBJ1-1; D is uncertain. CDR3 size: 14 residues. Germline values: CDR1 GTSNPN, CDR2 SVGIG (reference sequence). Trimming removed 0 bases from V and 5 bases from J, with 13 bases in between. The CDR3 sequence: CAWSVGVVGTEAFF. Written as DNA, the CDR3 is TGTGCCTGGAGTGTTGGGGTGGTTGGAACTGAAGCTTTCTTT.

In DNA, the CDR3 is TGCGCCAGCAGTCAAACTAGCGGGACAAACAATGAGCAGTTCTTC. Translation: CASSQTSGTNNEQFF. This sequence joins TRBV10-1 and TRBJ2-1; 10 bases are a match to TRBD2. The CDR3 has 15 amino acids. Germline V CDR1 and CDR2: WNHNN, SYGVQD (reference sequence). Trimming cost V 5 bases and J 5 bases; bases outside gene matches: 6.

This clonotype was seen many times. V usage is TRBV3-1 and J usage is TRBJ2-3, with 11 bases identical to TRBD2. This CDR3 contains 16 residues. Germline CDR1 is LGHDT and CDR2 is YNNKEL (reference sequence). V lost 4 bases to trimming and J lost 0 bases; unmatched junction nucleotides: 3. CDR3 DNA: TGTGCCAGCAGCCGCAGGACTAGCGGGAGCACAGATACGCAGTATTTT. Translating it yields CASSRRTSGSTDTQYF.

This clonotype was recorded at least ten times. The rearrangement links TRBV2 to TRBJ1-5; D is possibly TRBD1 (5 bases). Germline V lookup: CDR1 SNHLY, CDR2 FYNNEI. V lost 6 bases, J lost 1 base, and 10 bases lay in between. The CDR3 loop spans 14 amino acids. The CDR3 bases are TGTGCCAGCAGACAGGAGACCAGCAATCAGCCCCAGCATTTT. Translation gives CASRQETSNQPQHF. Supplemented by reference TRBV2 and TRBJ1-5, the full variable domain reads EPEVTQTPSHQVTQMGQEVILRCVPISNHLYFYWYRQILGQKVEFLVSFYNNEISEKSEIFDDQFSVERPDGSNFTLKIRSTKLEDSAMYFCASRQETSNQPQHFGDGTRLSIL.

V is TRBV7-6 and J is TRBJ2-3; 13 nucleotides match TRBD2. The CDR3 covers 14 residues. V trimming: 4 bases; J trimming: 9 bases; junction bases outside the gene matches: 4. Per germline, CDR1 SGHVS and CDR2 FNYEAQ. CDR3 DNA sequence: TGTGCCAGCAGCTCCGGACTAGCGGGAGTGACGCAGTATTTT. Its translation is CASSSGLAGVTQYF.

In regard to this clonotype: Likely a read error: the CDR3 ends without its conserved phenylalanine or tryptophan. CDR3 loop: CASSLNAQYEQYL. The CDR3 bases are TGTGCCAGCAGTTTAAACGCACAGTACGAGCAGTACCTC. The chain couples TRBV28 to TRBJ2-7; D unresolved. Trimming removed 2 bases from V and 4 bases from J, with 9 bases in between. This CDR3 has 13 amino acids. Germline V CDR1 and CDR2: MDHEN, SYDVKM.

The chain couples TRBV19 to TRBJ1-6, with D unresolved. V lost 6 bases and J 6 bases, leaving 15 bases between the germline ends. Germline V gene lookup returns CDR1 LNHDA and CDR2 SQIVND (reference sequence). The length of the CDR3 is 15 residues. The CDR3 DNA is TGTGCCAGTAGCCCCCAATGGCTGGGTAATTCACCCCTCCACTTT. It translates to CASSPQWLGNSPLHF.

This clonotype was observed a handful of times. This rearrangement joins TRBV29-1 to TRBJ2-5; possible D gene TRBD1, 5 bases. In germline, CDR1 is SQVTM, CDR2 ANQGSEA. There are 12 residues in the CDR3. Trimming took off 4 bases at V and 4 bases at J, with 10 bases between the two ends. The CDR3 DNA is TGCAGCGTTGGAACAGGACGAGAGACCCAGTACTTC. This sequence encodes CSVGTGRETQYF. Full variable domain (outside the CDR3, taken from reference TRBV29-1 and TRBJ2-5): SAVISQKPSRDICQRGTSLTIQCQVDSQVTMMFWYRQQPGQSLTLIATANQGSEATYESGFVIDKFPISRPNLTFSTLTVSNMSPEDSSIYLCSVGTGRETQYFGPGTRLLVL.

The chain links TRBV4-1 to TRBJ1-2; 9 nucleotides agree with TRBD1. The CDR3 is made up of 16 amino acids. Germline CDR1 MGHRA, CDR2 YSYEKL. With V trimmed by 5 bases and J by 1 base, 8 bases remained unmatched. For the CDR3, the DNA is TGCGCCAGCAGCTATACCGGGACAGGGATTAACTATGGCTACACCTTC. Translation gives CASSYTGTGINYGYTF.

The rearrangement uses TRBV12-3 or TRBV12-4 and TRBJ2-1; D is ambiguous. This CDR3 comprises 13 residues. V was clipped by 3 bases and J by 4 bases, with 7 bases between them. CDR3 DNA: TGTGCCAGCAGTTTTTCCTTATACAATGAGCAGTTCTTC. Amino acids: CASSFSLYNEQFF.

The CDR3 bases are TGTGCCAGCTCACGGTTCGGGGGGAACACTGAAGCTTTCTTT. This encodes CASSRFGGNTEAFF. The V call is TRBV18, the J call TRBJ1-1, with D maybe TRBD1 (5 bases). V was trimmed by 4 bases and J by 1 base, leaving 10 bases between them. Germline V gene data show CDR1 as KGHSH and CDR2 as LQKENI. This CDR3 comprises 14 residues.

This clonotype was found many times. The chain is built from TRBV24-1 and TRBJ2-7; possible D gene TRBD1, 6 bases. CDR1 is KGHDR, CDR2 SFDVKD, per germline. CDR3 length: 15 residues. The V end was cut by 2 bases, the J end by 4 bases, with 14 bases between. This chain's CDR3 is CATSDSRQAPYEQYF. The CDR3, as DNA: TGTGCCACCAGTGATTCTAGACAGGCCCCTTACGAGCAGTACTTC.

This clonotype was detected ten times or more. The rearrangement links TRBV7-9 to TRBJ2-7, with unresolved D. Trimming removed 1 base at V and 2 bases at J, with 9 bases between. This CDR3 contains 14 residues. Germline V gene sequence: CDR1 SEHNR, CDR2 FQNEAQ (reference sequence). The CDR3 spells CASSLDLPPYEQYF. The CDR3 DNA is TGTGCCAGCAGCTTAGACCTCCCACCCTACGAGCAGTACTTC. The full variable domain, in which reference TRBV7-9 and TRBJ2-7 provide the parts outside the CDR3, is DTGVSQNPRHKITKRGQNVTFRCDPISEHNRLYWYRQTLGQGPEFLTYFQNEAQLEKSRLLSDRFSAERPKGSFSTLEIQRTEQGDSAMYLCASSLDLPPYEQYFGPGTRLTVT.

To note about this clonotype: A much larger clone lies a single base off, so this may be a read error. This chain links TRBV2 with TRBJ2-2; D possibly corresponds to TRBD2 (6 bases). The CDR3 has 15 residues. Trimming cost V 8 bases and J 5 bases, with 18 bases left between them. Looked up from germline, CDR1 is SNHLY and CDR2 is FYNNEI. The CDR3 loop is CASVSGTWRTGELFF. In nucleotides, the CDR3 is TGTGCCAGCGTCTCCGGGACTTGGAGAACCGGGGAGCTGTTTTTT.

The CDR3 DNA sequence: TGTGCCAGCAGCTCCGCCGTCCGGTCCGGGGAGCTGTTTTTT. Its translation: CASSSAVRSGELFF. The genes are TRBV7-9 and TRBJ2-2; D is ambiguous. The CDR3 runs to 14 residues. Germline assignment: CDR1 SEHNR and CDR2 FQNEAQ (reference sequence). The V end lost 4 bases, the J end lost 6 bases, and 12 bases lay between the germline ends.

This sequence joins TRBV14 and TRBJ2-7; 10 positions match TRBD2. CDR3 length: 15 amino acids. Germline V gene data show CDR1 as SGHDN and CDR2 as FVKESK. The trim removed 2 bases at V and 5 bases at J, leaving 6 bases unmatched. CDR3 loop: CASSQLAGAGDEQYF. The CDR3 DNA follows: TGTGCCAGCAGCCAACTAGCGGGAGCCGGTGACGAGCAGTACTTC.

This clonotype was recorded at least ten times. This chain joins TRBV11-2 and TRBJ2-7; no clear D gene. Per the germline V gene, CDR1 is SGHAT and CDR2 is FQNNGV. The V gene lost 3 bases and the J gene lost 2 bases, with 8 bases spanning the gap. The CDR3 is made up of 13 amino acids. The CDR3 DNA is TGTGCCAGCAGCTTTGGCAGGCCCTACGAGCAGTACTTC. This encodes CASSFGRPYEQYF.

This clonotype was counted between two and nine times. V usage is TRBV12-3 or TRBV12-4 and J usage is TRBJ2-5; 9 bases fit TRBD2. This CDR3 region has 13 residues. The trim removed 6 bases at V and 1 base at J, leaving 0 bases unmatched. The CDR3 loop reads CASRTSGQETQYF. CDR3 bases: TGTGCCAGCAGGACTAGCGGCCAAGAGACCCAGTACTTC.

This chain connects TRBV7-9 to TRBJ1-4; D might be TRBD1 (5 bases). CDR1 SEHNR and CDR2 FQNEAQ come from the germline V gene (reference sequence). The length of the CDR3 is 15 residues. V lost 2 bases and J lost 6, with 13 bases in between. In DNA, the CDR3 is TGTGCCAGCAGCTTAACGGCCGGGACTGATGAAAAACTGTTTTTT. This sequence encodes CASSLTAGTDEKLFF.

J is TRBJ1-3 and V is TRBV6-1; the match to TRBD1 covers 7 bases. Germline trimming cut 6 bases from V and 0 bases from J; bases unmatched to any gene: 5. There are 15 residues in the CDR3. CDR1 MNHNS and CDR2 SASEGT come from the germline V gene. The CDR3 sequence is CASRGQEISGNTIYF. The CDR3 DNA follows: TGTGCCAGCAGAGGACAGGAAATCTCTGGAAACACCATATATTTT.

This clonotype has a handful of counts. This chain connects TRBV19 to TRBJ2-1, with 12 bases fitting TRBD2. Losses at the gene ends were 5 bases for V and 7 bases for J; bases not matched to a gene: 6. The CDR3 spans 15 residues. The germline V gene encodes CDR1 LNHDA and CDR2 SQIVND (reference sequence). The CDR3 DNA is TGTGCCAGTAGTCGACTAGCGGGAGTGGGTAATGAGCAGTTCTTC. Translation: CASSRLAGVGNEQFF.

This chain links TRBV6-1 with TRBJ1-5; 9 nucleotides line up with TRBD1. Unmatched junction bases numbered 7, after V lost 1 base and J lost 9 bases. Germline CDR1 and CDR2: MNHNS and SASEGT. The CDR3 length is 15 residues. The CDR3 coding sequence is TGTGCCAGCAGTGAAGGGGACAGGGCCCCATCGCCCCAGCATTTT. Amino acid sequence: CASSEGDRAPSPQHF.